This T cell receptor beta chain derives from a study of shared clonotypes between healthy human individuals. Study details: Participating donors consisted of two women and a few men aged 18 to 49.

Worth noting for this clone: Antigen unknown.

Deep-level running was used for the assay. Several immunoSEQ 96-well plates shared each subset's DNA, each plate a replicate. Assay used: immunoSEQ multiplex PCR; TCRdb lists only in-frame clones, some missing. Of about 2.1 million clones in the sample, 85% to 95% were seen once. The CDR3 covers 16 residues. The germline V gene encodes CDR1 MNHEY and CDR2 SMNVEV (reference sequence). V was clipped by 1 base and J by 0 bases, with 10 bases between them. Naive CD8 populations comprised CD45RO-negative cells positively selected for CCR7, excluding terminally differentiated effector memory CD45RA+ cells. Regarding the study as a whole: Generation of non-shared clonotypes was less probable than generation of clonotypes shared by all four donors.

The material sequenced was naive CD8+ T cells from PBMCs. The receptor comes from a man between 18 and 35 years old in good health. Some clones in this sample may be carry-over from other donors' samples. The chain recombines TRBV27 with TRBJ2-1; TRBD2 might be the D (6 bases). The CDR3 nucleotides are TGTGCCAGCAGTTTATACGGGACTCTCTCCTACAATGAGCAGTTCTTC. Its protein product is CASSLYGTLSYNEQFF.